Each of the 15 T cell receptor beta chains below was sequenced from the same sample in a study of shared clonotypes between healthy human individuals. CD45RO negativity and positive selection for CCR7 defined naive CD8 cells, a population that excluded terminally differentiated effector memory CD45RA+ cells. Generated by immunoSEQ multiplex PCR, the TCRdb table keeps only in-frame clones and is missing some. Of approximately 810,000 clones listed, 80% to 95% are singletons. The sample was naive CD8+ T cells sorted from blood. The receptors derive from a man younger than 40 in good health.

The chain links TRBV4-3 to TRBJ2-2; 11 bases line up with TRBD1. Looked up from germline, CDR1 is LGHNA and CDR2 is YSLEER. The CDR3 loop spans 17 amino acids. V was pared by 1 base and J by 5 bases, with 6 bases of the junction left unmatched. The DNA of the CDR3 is TGCGCCAGCAGCCAAGCCCCCGGGACAGGGGGAACCGGGGAGCTGTTTTTT. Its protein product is CASSQAPGTGGTGELFF.

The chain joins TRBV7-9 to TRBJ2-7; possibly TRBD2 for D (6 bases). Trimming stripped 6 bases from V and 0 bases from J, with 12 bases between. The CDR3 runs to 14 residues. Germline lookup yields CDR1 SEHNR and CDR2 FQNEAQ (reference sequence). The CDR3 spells CASSSGLLSYEQYF. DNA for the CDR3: TGTGCCAGCAGTTCTGGACTACTCTCCTACGAGCAGTACTTC.

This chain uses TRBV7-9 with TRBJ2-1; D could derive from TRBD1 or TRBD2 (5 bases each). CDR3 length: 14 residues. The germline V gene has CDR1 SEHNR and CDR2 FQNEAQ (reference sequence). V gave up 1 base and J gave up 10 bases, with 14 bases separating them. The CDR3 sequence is CASSLVKTGREQFF. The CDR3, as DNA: TGTGCCAGCAGCTTAGTTAAGACGGGACGGGAGCAGTTCTTC.

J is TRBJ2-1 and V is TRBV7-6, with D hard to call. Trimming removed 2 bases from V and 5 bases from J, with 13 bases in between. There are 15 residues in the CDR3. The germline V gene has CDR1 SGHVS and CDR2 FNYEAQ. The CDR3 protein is CASSLKSNPHNEQFF. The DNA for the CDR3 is TGTGCCAGCAGCTTAAAAAGTAACCCGCACAATGAGCAGTTCTTC.

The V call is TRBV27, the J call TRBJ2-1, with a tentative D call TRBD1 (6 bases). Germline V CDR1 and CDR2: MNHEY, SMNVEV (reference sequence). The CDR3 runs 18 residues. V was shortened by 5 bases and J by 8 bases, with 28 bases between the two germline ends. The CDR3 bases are TGTGCCAGCAGTGTAGTCAGGGGCGGATCGTATGTCTTCGATGAGCAGTTCTTC. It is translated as CASSVVRGGSYVFDEQFF.

CDR3 in amino acids: CASSFSTWDRVYF. DNA of the CDR3: TGTGCCAGCAGTTTCTCGACCTGGGACAGGGTATACTTC. The rearrangement links TRBV28 to TRBJ2-7; 9 bases line up with TRBD1. This CDR3 has 13 amino acids. J was trimmed by 13 bases and V by 3 bases; bases with no gene match: 10. The germline V gene encodes CDR1 MDHEN and CDR2 SYDVKM.

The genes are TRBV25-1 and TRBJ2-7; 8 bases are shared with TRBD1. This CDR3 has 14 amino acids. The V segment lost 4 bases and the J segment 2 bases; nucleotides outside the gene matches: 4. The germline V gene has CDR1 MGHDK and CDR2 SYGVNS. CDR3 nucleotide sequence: TGTGCCAGCAGTGGGGGGACAGGTCCCTACGAGCAGTACTTC. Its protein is CASSGGTGPYEQYF.

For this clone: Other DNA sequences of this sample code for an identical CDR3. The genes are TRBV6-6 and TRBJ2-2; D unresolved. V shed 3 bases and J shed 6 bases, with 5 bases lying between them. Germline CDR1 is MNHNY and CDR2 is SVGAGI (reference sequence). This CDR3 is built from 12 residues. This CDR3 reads CASSYVPGELFF. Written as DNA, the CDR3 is TGTGCCAGCAGTTATGTTCCCGGGGAGCTGTTTTTT.

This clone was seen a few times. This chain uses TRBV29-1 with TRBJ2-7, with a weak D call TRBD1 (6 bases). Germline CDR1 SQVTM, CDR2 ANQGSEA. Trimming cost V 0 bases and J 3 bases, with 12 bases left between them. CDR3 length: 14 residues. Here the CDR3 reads CSVEDRGENYEQYF. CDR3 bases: TGCAGCGTTGAAGACAGGGGCGAAAACTACGAGCAGTACTTC.

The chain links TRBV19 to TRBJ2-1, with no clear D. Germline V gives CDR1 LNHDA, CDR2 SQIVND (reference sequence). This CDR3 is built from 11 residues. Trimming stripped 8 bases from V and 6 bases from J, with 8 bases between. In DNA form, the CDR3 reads TGTGCCAGTGATGGTCTCAATGAGCAGTTCTTC. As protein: CASDGLNEQFF. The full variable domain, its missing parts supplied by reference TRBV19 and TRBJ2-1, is DGGITQSPKYLFRKEGQNVTLSCEQNLNHDAMYWYRQDPGQGLRLIYYSQIVNDFQKGDIAEGYSVSREKKESFPLTVTSAQKNPTAFYLCASDGLNEQFFGPGTRLTVL.

This chain's CDR3 is CASSYVPGQGRRCYTF. The CDR3 DNA reads TGTGCCAGCAGCTACGTCCCGGGACAGGGGCGCCGTTGCTACACCTTC. The V gene is TRBV7-9, the J gene TRBJ1-2; 10 positions agree with TRBD1. The length of the CDR3 is 16 residues. V lost 4 bases and J lost 9; bases outside the gene matches: 14. The germline gives CDR1 SEHNR, CDR2 FQNEAQ (reference sequence).

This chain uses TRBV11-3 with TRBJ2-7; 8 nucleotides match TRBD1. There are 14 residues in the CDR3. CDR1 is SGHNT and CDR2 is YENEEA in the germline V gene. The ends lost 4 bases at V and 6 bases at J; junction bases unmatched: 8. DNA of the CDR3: TGTGCCAGCAGCTCGCAGGGGGCCAAGGGCGAGCAGTACTTC. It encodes CASSSQGAKGEQYF.

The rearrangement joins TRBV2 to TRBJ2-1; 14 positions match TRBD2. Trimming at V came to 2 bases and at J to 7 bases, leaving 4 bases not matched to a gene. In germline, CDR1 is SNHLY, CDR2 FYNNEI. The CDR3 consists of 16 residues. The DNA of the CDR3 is TGTGCCAGCAGTGAAAGGGGGACTAGCGGGAGTAATGAGCAGTTCTTC. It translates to CASSERGTSGSNEQFF.

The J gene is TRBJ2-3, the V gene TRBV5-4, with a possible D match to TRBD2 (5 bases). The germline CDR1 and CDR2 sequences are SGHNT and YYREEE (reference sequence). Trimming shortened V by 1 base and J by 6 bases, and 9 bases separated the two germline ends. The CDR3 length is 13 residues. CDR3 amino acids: CASSLLGADTQYF. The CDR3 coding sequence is TGTGCCAGCAGCTTGTTGGGAGCGGATACGCAGTATTTT.

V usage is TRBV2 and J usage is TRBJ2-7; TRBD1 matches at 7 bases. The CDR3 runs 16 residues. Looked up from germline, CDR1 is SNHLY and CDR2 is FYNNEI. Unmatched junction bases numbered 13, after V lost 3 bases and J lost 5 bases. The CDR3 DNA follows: TGTGCCAGCAGTGAGATTTTGACAGGGCTTTGGAACGAGCAGTACTTC. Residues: CASSEILTGLWNEQYF. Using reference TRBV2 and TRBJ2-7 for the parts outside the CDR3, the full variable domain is EPEVTQTPSHQVTQMGQEVILRCVPISNHLYFYWYRQILGQKVEFLVSFYNNEISEKSEIFDDQFSVERPDGSNFTLKIRSTKLEDSAMYFCASSEILTGLWNEQYFGPGTRLTVT.